These 18 T cell receptor beta chains originate from one sample sequenced in a study of identifying expanded T cells in peripheral blood. Using immunoSEQ multiplex PCR, the repertoire was profiled, and TCRdb retains in-frame clones only, with some absent. The sample contains about 78,000 clones, about four fifths of which appear only once. The sample taken for sequencing was blood. Source of these receptors: a person aged 18-70 years in good health.

As regards this clone: The junction departs from the called germline gene at one end, perhaps through a read error. This chain uses TRBV7-7 with TRBJ2-7; D is unresolved. The germline V gene encodes CDR1 SSHAT and CDR2 FNYEAQ (reference sequence). This CDR3 is built from 13 residues. The CDR3 protein is CASSRIGTYEQYF. CDR3 coding DNA: TGTGCTAGCAGCCGAATTGGGACCTACGAGCAGTACTTC. The full variable domain, with the rest looked up from reference TRBV7-7 and TRBJ2-7, is GAGVSQSPRYKVTKRGQDVTLRCDPISSHATLYWYQQALGQGPEFLTYFNYEAQPDKSGLPSDRFSAERPEGSISTLTIQRTEQRDSAMYRCASSRIGTYEQYFGPGTRLTVT.

V and J are TRBV29-1 and TRBJ1-5, with 11 bases fitting TRBD1. Germline V gene sequence: CDR1 SQVTM, CDR2 ANQGSEA. CDR3 length: 13 amino acids. The trim removed 6 bases at V and 5 bases at J, leaving 3 bases unmatched. In DNA form, the CDR3 reads TGCAGCGTCGGACAGGGGGCTGATCAGCCCCAGCATTTT. This translates into CSVGQGADQPQHF.

The chain has TRBV7-6 and TRBJ2-1; 11 positions agree with TRBD2. The ends lost 3 bases at V and 9 bases at J; junction bases unmatched: 10. CDR3 length: 16 amino acids. Germline V gives CDR1 SGHVS, CDR2 FNYEAQ. DNA for the CDR3: TGTGCCAGCAGCTTCCGACTAGCGGGACCTCTGGGTGAGCAGTTCTTC. Encoded protein: CASSFRLAGPLGEQFF.

J is TRBJ2-2 and V is TRBV9; the match to TRBD2 covers 7 bases. Per the germline V gene, CDR1 is SGDLS and CDR2 is YYNGEE. This CDR3 region has 16 residues. V shed 2 bases, J shed 3 bases, and the junction held 7 bases outside the gene matches. CDR3 loop: CASSVSGGGDTGELFF. The CDR3 coding sequence is TGTGCCAGCAGCGTGAGTGGGGGAGGGGACACCGGGGAGCTGTTTTTT.

This chain links TRBV19 with TRBJ2-7; perhaps TRBD1 as D (5 bases). The CDR3 is made up of 14 amino acids. The V end lost 5 bases, the J end lost 5 bases, and 16 bases lay between the germline ends. Germline CDR1 is LNHDA and CDR2 is SQIVND (reference sequence). The CDR3 nucleotides read TGTGCCAGTAGTCGCGGAGACAGCAGACACGAGCAGTACTTC. It is translated as CASSRGDSRHEQYF.

This chain connects TRBV7-8 to TRBJ2-1; 13 bases are shared with TRBD2. Germline loops: CDR1 SGHVS, CDR2 FQNEAQ. V dropped 4 bases and J dropped 5; count of bases not matched to a gene: 14. This CDR3 has 19 residues. The CDR3 DNA reads as TGTGCCAGCAGCTCGAGGACTAGCGGGAGCCTCAGAGGTCACAATGAGCAGTTCTTC. The encoded protein is CASSSRTSGSLRGHNEQFF. The full variable domain, with the rest looked up from reference TRBV7-8 and TRBJ2-1, is GAGVSQSPRYKVAKRGQDVALRCDPISGHVSLFWYQQALGQGPEFLTYFQNEAQLDKSGLPSDRFFAERPEGSVSTLKIQRTQQEDSAVYLCASSSRTSGSLRGHNEQFFGPGTRLTVL.

The chain is built from TRBV11-2 and TRBJ2-4; 7 bases agree with TRBD1. Looked up from germline, CDR1 is SGHAT and CDR2 is FQNNGV. Losses at the gene ends were 5 bases for V and 2 bases for J; bases not matched to a gene: 9. The CDR3 sequence is 16 residues long. CDR3 residues: CASSHDRVGTKNIQYF. In nucleotides, the CDR3 is TGTGCCAGCAGCCATGACAGGGTTGGTACCAAAAACATTCAGTACTTC.

CDR3 amino acids: CASSQSIRDRSYEQYF. CDR3 coding DNA: TGCGCCAGCAGTCAATCAATCAGGGACAGGTCCTACGAGCAGTACTTC. This chain joins TRBV23-1 and TRBJ2-7; 8 bases are a match to TRBD1. TRBV23-1 is labeled an ORF, and its function is uncertain. Trimming at V came to 0 bases and at J to 1 base, leaving 5 bases not matched to a gene. CDR3 size: 16 residues.

V usage is TRBV29-1 and J usage is TRBJ2-5, with 8 positions matching TRBD1. Germline values: CDR1 SQVTM, CDR2 ANQGSEA. The CDR3 contains 14 residues. V trimming: 4 bases; J trimming: 4 bases; junction bases outside the gene matches: 8. CDR3 in amino acids: CSVGGSGGRETQYF. The CDR3 nucleotides are TGCAGCGTTGGGGGGTCAGGGGGCCGAGAGACCCAGTACTTC.

The chain couples TRBV7-6 to TRBJ2-3, with 11 bases identical to TRBD2. Per germline, CDR1 SGHVS and CDR2 FNYEAQ. The CDR3 loop spans 15 amino acids. Germline trimming cut 5 bases from V and 5 bases from J; bases unmatched to any gene: 6. CDR3 nucleotides: TGTGCCAGCAGCCAACTAGCGGGAGTAGGAGATACGCAGTATTTT. Its protein product is CASSQLAGVGDTQYF.

The gene calls are TRBV18 and TRBJ2-1, with TRBD2 as a possible D gene (6 bases). Germline V gene lookup returns CDR1 KGHSH and CDR2 LQKENI. The CDR3 runs to 15 residues. Deletions cut 2 bases from V and 2 bases from J, with 10 bases between. For the CDR3, the DNA is TGTGCCAGCTCACCAGCAGCGGGCACCTACAATGAGCAGTTCTTC. Protein product: CASSPAAGTYNEQFF.

This sequence joins TRBV7-2 and TRBJ1-5; D remains unclear. The V end lost 2 bases, the J end lost 9 bases, and 14 bases lay between the germline ends. The germline CDR1 and CDR2 sequences are SGHTA and FQGNSA. The CDR3 is 14 residues long. CDR3 loop: CASSLQTDRPPQHF. The CDR3 nucleotides are TGTGCCAGCAGCTTACAAACAGACCGTCCGCCCCAGCATTTT.

J is TRBJ1-4 and V is TRBV19, with 7 nucleotides matching TRBD1. The trim removed 5 bases at V and 2 bases at J, leaving 5 bases unmatched. From germline, CDR1 is LNHDA and CDR2 SQIVND (reference sequence). The CDR3 extends over 15 amino acids. CDR3 sequence (DNA): TGTGCCAGTAGTGGTACAGGGGCGACTAATGAAAAACTGTTTTTT. Amino acid sequence: CASSGTGATNEKLFF.

V usage is TRBV7-9 and J usage is TRBJ2-1; TRBD1 agrees at 7 bases. This CDR3 is built from 14 residues. The J segment lost 4 bases and the V segment lost 5 bases, leaving 5 bases of the junction unmatched. CDR1 is SEHNR and CDR2 is FQNEAQ in the germline V gene (reference sequence). CDR3 DNA: TGTGCCAGCAGCGGCAGGGGGTCGTACAATGAGCAGTTCTTC. Translated, it gives CASSGRGSYNEQFF.

This chain links TRBV5-1 with TRBJ1-3; weak D call: TRBD1 (5 bases). The CDR3 has 16 amino acids. From germline, CDR1 is SGHRS and CDR2 YFSETQ. V was cut by 0 bases and J by 2 bases, with 12 bases left in between. The CDR3 nucleotides read TGCGCCAGCAGCTTGGCGGGGGGGATGACTGGAAACACCATATATTTT. Protein sequence: CASSLAGGMTGNTIYF.

The chain combines TRBV19 with TRBJ2-2; D is possibly TRBD1 or TRBD2 (5 bases each). The CDR3 covers 13 residues. The V gene's germline CDR1 is LNHDA and CDR2 SQIVND (reference sequence). Trimming shortened V by 3 bases and J by 10 bases, and 12 bases separated the two germline ends. The CDR3 DNA sequence: TGTGCCAGTAGTATCACATCGGGACCGGAGCTGTTTTTT. This codes for CASSITSGPELFF.

The chain employs TRBV11-2 and TRBJ1-2, with D possibly matching TRBD1 (5 bases). The length of the CDR3 is 14 residues. Germline CDR1 SGHAT, CDR2 FQNNGV. V shed 0 bases and J shed 6 bases, with 11 bases lying between them. The CDR3 loop reads CASSLEQGIDGYTF. CDR3 nucleotides: TGTGCCAGCAGCTTAGAGCAGGGAATTGATGGCTACACCTTC.

This clone came up once. This chain links TRBV28 with TRBJ1-2, with 7 bases aligning to TRBD1. V lost 5 bases and J lost 5; bases outside the gene matches: 14. Germline loops: CDR1 MDHEN, CDR2 SYDVKM. This CDR3 is 16 amino acids long. CDR3 sequence reads: CASSLAPRSGGYGYTF. CDR3 sequence (DNA): TGTGCCAGCAGTCTCGCGCCTAGGTCAGGGGGATATGGCTACACCTTC.